This record looks at one TCR beta chain sequence and its context. Its matching antigen is unknown. Data came from immunoSEQ multiplex PCR; TCRdb stores just in-frame clones and leaves some out. This table has roughly 30,000 clones, around 81% appearing once. The data belong to a study of T cells in localized non-small cell lung cancer. General study results and limits: Adjacent uninvolved lung had the highest clonality, suggesting focused antigen responses.

The clonotype comes from a man between 40 and 75 years old with stage III lung adenocarcinoma. Sequences were derived from peripheral blood mononuclear cells, sampled before any cancer treatment.

This CDR3 is CASSGGLLAATTDTQYF. The CDR3 bases are TGTGCCAGCAGTGGCGGATTACTAGCGGCTACCACAGATACGCAGTATTTT. The V call is TRBV28, the J call TRBJ2-3; TRBD2 matches 8 bases. Germline-derived CDR1 and CDR2 are MDHEN and SYDVKM. The ends lost 5 bases at V and 2 bases at J; junction bases unmatched: 12. CDR3 size: 17 residues.